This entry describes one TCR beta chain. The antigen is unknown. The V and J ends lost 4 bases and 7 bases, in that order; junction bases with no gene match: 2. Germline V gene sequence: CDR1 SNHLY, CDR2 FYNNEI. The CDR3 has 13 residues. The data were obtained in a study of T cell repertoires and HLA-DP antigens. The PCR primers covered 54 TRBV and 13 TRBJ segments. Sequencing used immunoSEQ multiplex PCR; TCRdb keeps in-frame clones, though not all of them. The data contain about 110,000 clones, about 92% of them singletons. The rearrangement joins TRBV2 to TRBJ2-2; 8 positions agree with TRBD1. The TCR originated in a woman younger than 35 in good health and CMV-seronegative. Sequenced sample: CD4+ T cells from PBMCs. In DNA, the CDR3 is TGTGCCAGCAGTGTACAGGGGGGCGGGGAGCTGTTTTTT. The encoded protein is CASSVQGGGELFF.